The 2 T cell receptor beta chains below were found in one sample sequenced in a study of Ad26.COV2.S vaccination and SARS-CoV-2 variants. The sample's treatment: roughly 19 received Ad26.COV2.S at low or high dose, single or two shots; roughly five received placebo; per-sample allocation not given. It was on day 63 after the first vaccine or placebo injection that samples were taken. Clones were read by immunoSEQ multiplex PCR, and TCRdb kept only the in-frame ones, dropping some. The repertoire holds 350,000 to 600,000 clones, with 70% to 90% as singletons. This material consisted of peripheral blood, taken in a trial of Ad26.COV2.S vaccine versus placebo. Receptor source: a person aged 18-65 years who received the Ad26.COV2.S COVID-19 vaccine or a placebo.

The J gene is TRBJ2-2, the V gene TRBV24-1, with D uncertain. Trimming took 8 bases from V and 5 from J, leaving 8 bases between them. The CDR3 is 12 residues long. The germline V gene has CDR1 KGHDR and CDR2 SFDVKD. The CDR3: CATNVGTGELFF. CDR3 DNA sequence: TGTGCCACCAACGTGGGGACCGGGGAGCTGTTTTTT.

This clone has just a few counts. The rearrangement links TRBV5-8 to TRBJ2-7; possibly TRBD1 for D (6 bases). Germline V gene data show CDR1 as SGHTS and CDR2 as YDEGEE. V lost 0 bases and J 2 bases, leaving 15 bases between the germline ends. This CDR3 has 16 amino acids. For the CDR3, the DNA is TGTGCCAGCAGCTTGGCCCCGACAGGTCCGCCCTACGAGCAGTACTTC. It codes for CASSLAPTGPPYEQYF.